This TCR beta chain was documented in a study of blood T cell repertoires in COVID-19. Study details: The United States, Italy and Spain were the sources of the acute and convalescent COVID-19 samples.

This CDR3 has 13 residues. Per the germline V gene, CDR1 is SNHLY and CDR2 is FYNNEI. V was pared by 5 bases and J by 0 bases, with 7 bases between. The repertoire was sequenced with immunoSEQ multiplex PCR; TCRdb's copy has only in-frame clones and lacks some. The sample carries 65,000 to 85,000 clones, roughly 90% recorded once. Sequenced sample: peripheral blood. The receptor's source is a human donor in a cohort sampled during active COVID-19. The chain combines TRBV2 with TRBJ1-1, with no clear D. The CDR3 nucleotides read TGTGCCAGCAGTTCCACACTGAACACTGAAGCTTTCTTT. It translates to CASSSTLNTEAFF.